This T cell receptor (beta chain) is drawn from a study of cytomegalovirus exposure and HLA in healthy donors (dated by TCRdb to the late 2010s). For context, the study as a whole: According to a later analysis, the 120 or so validation repertoires were produced on the same platform as the 600 to 850 repertoires of the first cohort. The aim of the study was to test whether cataloging public T cell receptors could identify signatures of past pathogen exposure. Along with the roughly 700-subject first cohort, a separate validation cohort of about 110 different subjects was used. To predict cytomegalovirus infection status, the study combined high-throughput TCR immunosequencing, statistical association of individual TCRs with disease status, and machine learning. Here is what the overall study found, with its caveats: The study listed 164 TCR beta chains as associated with cytomegalovirus. The authors suggested that the approach could potentially be extended to other disease states and immunological phenotypes. The validation cohort had no HLA typing available for a later analysis, so co-occurrence within that cohort was assessed over all 120 or so repertoires. Of the cluster scores, 85% to 95% were above 0 in a later analysis, which found that TCRs clustered in the first cohort also tended to co-occur in the approximately 130 validation repertoires. The classifier was reported to diagnose cytomegalovirus status with high specificity and sensitivity in both the original and validation cohorts. In vitro tests confirmed that three of the cytomegalovirus-associated TCR beta chains recognize cytomegalovirus antigens. Most TCR sequences were observed very rarely across donors, whereas some public TCRs were present in many individuals.

V is trimmed back by 6 bases and J by 5 bases, and the junction contains 6 bases that no gene match accounts for. The germline V gene yields SQVTM for CDR1 and ANQGSEA for CDR2. Including the terminal cysteine and phenylalanine, the CDR3 comprises 13 residues. The kept DNA is CDR3 alone, 39 bases in frame from the first base. Donors formed part of the validation cohort, which comprised 120 subjects and was distinct from the first cohort of under 850 subjects. The library was prepared using the immunoSEQ multiplex PCR assay. The published analysis was carried out like this. A statistical classification framework was built to diagnose cytomegalovirus status from the catalog of TCR beta chain sequences. TCRdb took over this immuneACCESS table, retaining in-frame rearrangements with V and J assigned. Such tables are incomplete; in checked studies, under half of the missing clones stem from an unresolved V gene, and the remainder is unexplained. V, J and clone size are those of that table, while D and trimming were read from the DNA. Recorded for this sample are fewer than 150,000 clones; more than 75% of them occurred a single time. The ten largest clones represent just over 8.5% of the sample.

On this clone: Its antigen is currently not known. One base away there is no much larger clone; base qualities are not given.

The chain uses TRBV29-1 and TRBJ2-5; 10 bases in the middle match TRBD1. This clonotype was sampled from a man younger than 30 in good health and CMV-seropositive. Material for sequencing was PBMCs. The CDR3 region has the sequence CSVAGTGAETQYF. The nucleotide sequence reads as follows: TGCAGCGTGGCCGGGACAGGGGCGGAGACCCAGTACTTC.